A single sample is the source of the 21 T cell receptor beta chains below, sequenced in a study of immune heterogeneity within non-small cell lung tumors. Multiplex PCR was performed with 32 V and 13 J primers, and it amplified TCR beta CDR3. TCRdb recomputed calls from the multiplex PCR reads with MiXCR, one row per CDR3 protein. The table records 21,000 or so distinct CDR3 sequences, around 28% of them present only once. The template consisted of bulk tumor genomic DNA, with 600 ng used per sample. Widely spaced biopsies, several per primary tumor, were obtained at surgery. Patients with untreated, newly diagnosed non-small cell lung cancer underwent curative surgery. The sequenced sample was lung tumor tissue. These receptors all stem from a man aged 35-49 years with non-small cell lung cancer.

V usage is TRBV5-1 and J usage is TRBJ1-1; D uncertain. Germline V gene data show CDR1 as SGHRS and CDR2 as YFSETQ. This CDR3 has 14 residues. The ends were cut back, 4 bases at V and 5 bases at J, with 15 bases in the middle. As DNA, the CDR3 is TGCGCCAGCAGCGGCGGTAACCGGGTTACTGAAGCTTTCTTT. Protein sequence: CASSGGNRVTEAFF.

Turning to this clonotype: Possible read error: a much larger clone is one base away. This chain uses TRBV9 with TRBJ1-3; 10 positions match TRBD1. This CDR3 contains 19 residues. CDR1 SGDLS and CDR2 YYNGEE come from the germline V gene. CDR3 DNA: TGTGCCAACAGCGCGAAATCCCCCTCCGGGACAGGGGCCGGAAACACCATATATTTT. Residues: CANSAKSPSGTGAGNTIYF.

The chain couples TRBV7-9 to TRBJ2-7; D uncertain. CDR1 and CDR2 from the germline V gene are SEHNR and FQNEAQ (reference sequence). Trimming took off 4 bases at V and 4 bases at J, with 14 bases between the two ends. There are 14 residues in the CDR3. Here the CDR3 reads CASSSPVDRYEQYF. In nucleotides, the CDR3 is TGTGCCAGCAGCTCCCCAGTAGATAGATACGAGCAGTACTTC.

This clonotype was seen repeatedly, ten times or more. The chain carries TRBV7-9 and TRBJ1-4; D ambiguous. Trimming took 0 bases from V and 4 from J, leaving 12 bases between them. Germline V gene lookup returns CDR1 SEHNR and CDR2 FQNEAQ (reference sequence). CDR3 length equals 16 residues. The CDR3: CASSLAIGEGNEKLFF. The CDR3 DNA reads TGTGCCAGCAGCTTAGCTATTGGGGAAGGTAATGAAAAACTGTTTTTT.

By share, this clonotype counts as medium-sized. The chain links TRBV6-2 or TRBV6-3 to TRBJ2-1, with D hard to call. There are 12 residues in the CDR3. V lost 2 bases, J lost 6 bases, and 5 bases lay in between. Germline V gives CDR1 MNHEY, CDR2 SVGEGT. The CDR3 protein is CASSYATNEQFF. The DNA of the CDR3 is TGTGCCAGCAGTTACGCGACCAATGAGCAGTTCTTC.

Turning to this clonotype: One junction end does not reproduce the germline sequence, and a read error may be involved. The chain recombines TRBV5-1 with TRBJ1-2; 11 nucleotides line up with TRBD1. Looked up from germline, CDR1 is SGHRS and CDR2 is YFSETQ. The CDR3 is made up of 14 amino acids. The CDR3 spells CASRPTGTGGGYTF. Written as DNA, the CDR3 is TGTGCCAGCAGACCTACCGGGACAGGGGGGGGCTACACCTTC.

This clonotype showed up just a few times. J is TRBJ1-1 and V is TRBV30, with D unclear. The germline CDR1 and CDR2 sequences are GTSNPN and SVGIG (reference sequence). The germline V and J ends were trimmed by 0 bases and 7 bases, with 9 bases remaining between them. CDR3 length: 12 amino acids. DNA for the CDR3: TGTGCCTGGAGTGTACGGGAATATGAAGCTTTCTTT. It encodes CAWSVREYEAFF.

This clonotype was recorded many times. The chain links TRBV6-1 to TRBJ2-1; 7 positions match TRBD1. Germline CDR1 is MNHNS and CDR2 is SASEGT. This CDR3 has 15 amino acids. The J segment lost 2 bases and the V segment lost 4 bases, leaving 5 bases of the junction unmatched. CDR3 sequence reads: CASSARDSPYNEQFF. CDR3 nucleotide sequence: TGTGCCAGCAGTGCCCGGGACAGCCCCTACAATGAGCAGTTCTTC.

This clonotype was observed many times. The gene calls are TRBV18 and TRBJ1-1; D uncertain. The germline gives CDR1 KGHSH, CDR2 LQKENI. Trimming left V 2 bases short and J 1 base short, with 8 bases between. The CDR3 has 14 amino acids. The CDR3 DNA sequence: TGTGCCAGCTCACCAAGTAGCGAGAACACTGAAGCTTTCTTT. This translates into CASSPSSENTEAFF.

This clonotype was detected only a few times. The chain uses TRBV28 and TRBJ2-5; D gene uncertain. The CDR3 length is 17 residues. Trimming removed 5 bases from V and 4 bases from J, with 23 bases in between. Germline lookup yields CDR1 MDHEN and CDR2 SYDVKM. The DNA of the CDR3 is TGTGCCAGCAGTCACAACACTCAATCTTTGGGTCGAGAGACCCAGTACTTC. It translates to CASSHNTQSLGRETQYF.

This clonotype was seen a handful of times. The chain is built from TRBV6-6 and TRBJ1-1, with a tentative D call TRBD1 (5 bases). V was cut by 2 bases and J by 7 bases, with 8 bases left in between. CDR3 size: 12 residues. Germline V CDR1 and CDR2: MNHNY, SVGAGI (reference sequence). CDR3 in amino acids: CASSYRQGEAFF. The CDR3 DNA follows: TGTGCCAGCAGTTACAGGCAGGGTGAAGCTTTCTTT.

This clonotype was seen repeatedly, ten times or more. The V and J genes are TRBV27 and TRBJ2-2, with TRBD2 matching over 7 bases. Germline V gene sequence: CDR1 MNHEY, CDR2 SMNVEV (reference sequence). This CDR3 has 16 residues. The ends lost 4 bases at V and 4 bases at J; junction bases unmatched: 9. The CDR3: CASSSRTGEGTGELFF. CDR3 nucleotides: TGTGCCAGCAGTTCCCGGACGGGGGAGGGCACCGGGGAGCTGTTTTTT.

This clonotype was detected only once. Since the CDR3 does not end with the conserved phenylalanine or tryptophan, this likely comes from a read error. The chain couples TRBV6-2 or TRBV6-3 to TRBJ2-2, with 7 bases fitting TRBD1. The CDR3 extends over 15 amino acids. Trimming removed 5 bases from V and 6 bases from J; junction bases left unmatched: 9. Germline V gives CDR1 MNHEY, CDR2 SVGEGT. Written as DNA, the CDR3 is TGTGCCAGCAGTGCCTTGACAGGGTATGCCGGGGAGCTGTTTTCT. Its protein product is CASSALTGYAGELFS.

As to this clonotype: Possible read error: a much larger clone is one base away. The V and J genes are TRBV9 and TRBJ2-7, with D perhaps given as TRBD1 or TRBD2 (6 bases each). This CDR3 is built from 11 residues. Germline V lookup: CDR1 SGDLS, CDR2 YYNGEE. Trimming took 4 bases from V and 11 from J, leaving 13 bases between them. In nucleotides, the CDR3 is TGTGCCAGCAGCAGGGGGGAAAAGAAGTACTTC. Encoded protein: CASSRGEKKYF.

Remarks on this clonotype: This may come from a read error, since a much larger clone is one base off. V gene TRBV12-3 or TRBV12-4 combines with J gene TRBJ1-1; unclear D gene. CDR3 length: 12 residues. Here the CDR3 DNA reads TGTGCCGGCAGTTTAGCGGGTCCCGAAGCTTTCTTT. This translates into CAGSLAGPEAFF.

This clonotype appeared many times. The rearrangement uses TRBV12-3 or TRBV12-4 and TRBJ1-2; D perhaps matches TRBD1 (5 bases). The CDR3 has 14 residues. V was trimmed by 5 bases and J by 4 bases, leaving 14 bases between them. The CDR3 sequence: CASSPRPGVYGYTF. The CDR3 coding sequence is TGTGCCAGCAGTCCGAGACCGGGGGTCTATGGCTACACCTTC.

On this clonotype: This sequence may be a read error, since a much larger clone differs from it by one base. Because it lacks the conserved phenylalanine or tryptophan at the end, this CDR3 is likely a read error. This chain links TRBV20-1 with TRBJ1-2; D call uncertain. Trimming removed 0 bases from V and 8 bases from J, with 10 bases in between. The CDR3 consists of 12 residues. Looked up from germline, CDR1 is DFQATT and CDR2 is SNEGSKA (reference sequence). CDR3 bases: TGCAGTGCTAGAGATCGCCAGTTGGGCTACACCTTA. It translates to CSARDRQLGYTL.

V usage is TRBV20-1 and J usage is TRBJ2-2; possible D gene TRBD1, 5 bases. The V end was cut by 1 base, the J end by 3 bases, with 12 bases between. The length of the CDR3 is 15 residues. Germline V gene sequence: CDR1 DFQATT, CDR2 SNEGSKA (reference sequence). DNA of the CDR3: TGCAGTGCTAGAGTTCGGACACAACACACCGGGGAGCTGTTTTTT. Residues: CSARVRTQHTGELFF.

This clonotype was observed a handful of times. The chain is built from TRBV27 and TRBJ2-6, with D unresolved. This CDR3 has 13 amino acids. Germline CDR1 MNHEY, CDR2 SMNVEV (reference sequence). The V end lost 8 bases, the J end lost 0 bases, and 5 bases lay between the germline ends. The CDR3 sequence: CASRLSGANVLTF. The DNA of the CDR3 is TGTGCCAGCCGCCTCTCTGGGGCCAACGTCCTGACTTTC.

This chain joins TRBV10-2 and TRBJ2-5, with 7 positions matching TRBD1. Unmatched junction bases numbered 1, after V lost 4 bases and J lost 5 bases. This CDR3 is 12 amino acids long. CDR1 and CDR2 from the germline V gene are WSHSY and SAAADI. The CDR3: CASSVRGETQYF. CDR3 nucleotides: TGCGCCAGCAGTGTCAGGGGGGAGACCCAGTACTTC.

As for this clonotype: A read error may be the cause here, since a much bigger clone is one base away. The V gene is TRBV2, the J gene TRBJ2-7; no definite D call. V dropped 5 bases and J dropped 10 bases, with 15 bases sitting between them. Per germline, CDR1 SNHLY and CDR2 FYNNEI. This CDR3 spans 12 amino acids. The CDR3 sequence is CASSLSAIGQYF. The CDR3, as DNA: TGTGCCAGCAGTCTCTCAGCCATCGGTCAGTACTTC.